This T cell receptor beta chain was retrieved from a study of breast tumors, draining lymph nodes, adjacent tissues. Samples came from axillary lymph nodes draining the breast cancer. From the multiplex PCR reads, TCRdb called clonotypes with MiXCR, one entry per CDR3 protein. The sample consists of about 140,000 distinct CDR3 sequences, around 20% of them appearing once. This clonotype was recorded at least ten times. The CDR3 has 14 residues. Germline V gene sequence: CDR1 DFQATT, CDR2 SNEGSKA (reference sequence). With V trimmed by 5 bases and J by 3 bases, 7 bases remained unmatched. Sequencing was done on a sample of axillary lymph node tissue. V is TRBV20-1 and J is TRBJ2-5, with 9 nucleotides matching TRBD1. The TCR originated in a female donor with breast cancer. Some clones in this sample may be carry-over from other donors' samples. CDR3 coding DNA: TGCAGTGCTCCCGGACAGGGGATCGAAGAGACCCAGTACTTC. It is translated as CSAPGQGIEETQYF.